This T cell receptor beta chain derives from a study of CD8+CD57+ T cells in acquired aplastic anemia. On the study more broadly: The sorted CD4+ and CD8+ cells yielded an average around 3 ug of DNA.

Using genomic DNA as the template, TCR beta VDJ and CDR3 profiling was carried out. TCRdb ran MiXCR on the reads and lists one entry per CDR3 protein. The top ten clones hold under 3.5% of a sample with roughly 150,000 distinct CDR3 sequences, approximately 51% of them seen once. Details on this clonotype: Its antigen remains unknown.

Findings and caveats of the study: Between patients and controls, 25 to 35 CD8+ CDR3 sequences were found in common.

In patients chosen for sequencing, flow cytometry had shown CD8+CD57+ cell expansion. The CDR3 is 15 residues long. With V trimmed by 2 bases and J by 4 bases, 4 bases remained unmatched. Germline CDR1 is WNHNN and CDR2 is SYGVQD (reference sequence). This chain connects TRBV10-1 to TRBJ1-5, with 8 nucleotides matching TRBD1. Sequenced input: sorted CD4+, CD8+, or CD8+CD57+ T cells (not recorded which) from PBMCs. This TCR derives from a human donor with aplastic anemia. The CDR3 sequence is CASSEGQGRNQPQHF. In nucleotides, the CDR3 is TGCGCCAGCAGTGAGGGACAGGGACGAAATCAGCCCCAGCATTTT.